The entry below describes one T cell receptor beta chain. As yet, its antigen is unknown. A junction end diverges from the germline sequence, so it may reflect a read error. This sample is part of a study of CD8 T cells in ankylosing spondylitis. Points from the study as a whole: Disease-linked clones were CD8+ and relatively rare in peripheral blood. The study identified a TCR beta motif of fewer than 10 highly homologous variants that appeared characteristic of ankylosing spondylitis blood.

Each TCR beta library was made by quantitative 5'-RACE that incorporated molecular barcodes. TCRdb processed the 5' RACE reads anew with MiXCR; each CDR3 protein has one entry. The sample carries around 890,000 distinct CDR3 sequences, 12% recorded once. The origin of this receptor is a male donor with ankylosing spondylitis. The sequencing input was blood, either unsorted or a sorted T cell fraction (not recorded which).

DNA of the CDR3: TGCGCCAGCAGCTACGGGGACAGGGGGGTTAAAAATGAGGAGTTCTTC. Protein sequence: CASSYGDRGVKNEEFF. The chain is built from TRBV5-1 and TRBJ2-1, with TRBD1 matching over 11 bases. The CDR3 consists of 16 residues. Germline values: CDR1 SGHRS, CDR2 YFSETQ.